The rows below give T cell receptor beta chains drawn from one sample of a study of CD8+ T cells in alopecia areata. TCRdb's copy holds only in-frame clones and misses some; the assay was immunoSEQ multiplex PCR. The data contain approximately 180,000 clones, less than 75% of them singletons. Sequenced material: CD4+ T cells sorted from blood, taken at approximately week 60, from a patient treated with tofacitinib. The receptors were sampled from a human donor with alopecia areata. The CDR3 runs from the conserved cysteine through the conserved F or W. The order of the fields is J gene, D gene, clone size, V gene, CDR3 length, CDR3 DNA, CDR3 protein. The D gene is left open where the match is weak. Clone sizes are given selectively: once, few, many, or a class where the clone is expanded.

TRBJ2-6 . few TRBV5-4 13 TGTGCCAGCAGCGAGGAGTCGGGCAACGTCCTGACTTTC CASSEESGNVLTF
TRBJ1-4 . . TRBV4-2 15 TGTGCCAGCAGCCAGACGGCGCGAGGAAATGAAAAACTGTTTTTT CASSQTARGNEKLFF
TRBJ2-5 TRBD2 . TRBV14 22 TGTGCCAGCAGCCAAGAGTTTTGGGCTAGCGGAGGATTAGGTCTCCCTCAAGAGACCCAGTACTTC CASSQEFWASGGLGLPQETQYF
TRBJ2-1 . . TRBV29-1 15 TGCAGCGTTGAAGAGACAGCAAGCTCCTACAATGAGCAGTTCTTC CSVEETASSYNEQFF
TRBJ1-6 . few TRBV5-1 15 TGCGCCAGCAGCTTGGATCGGCAGGGGAATTCACCCCTCCACTTT CASSLDRQGNSPLHF
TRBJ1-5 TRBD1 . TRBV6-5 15 TGTGCCAGCAGCCCGGGACAGACTATCAATCAGCCCCAGCATTTT CASSPGQTINQPQHF
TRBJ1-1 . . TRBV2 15 TGTGCCAGCAGTGCAACCGGGGGGGGCCTAGCGGAAGCTTTCTTT CASSATGGGLAEAFF
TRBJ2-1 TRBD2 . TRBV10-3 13 TGTGCCATCAGTGAAGGACTAGTTAATGAGCAGTTCTTC CAISEGLVNEQFF
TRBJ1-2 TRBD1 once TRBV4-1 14 TGCGCCAGCAGCCTCCCGGACAGGGACTATGGCTACACCTTC CASSLPDRDYGYTF
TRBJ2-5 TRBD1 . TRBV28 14 TGTGCCAGCACCCAGACAGGGGTCCAAGAGACCCAGTACTTC CASTQTGVQETQYF
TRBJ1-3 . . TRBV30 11 TGTGCGGGGCCTTCTGGAAACACCATATATTTT CAGPSGNTIYF
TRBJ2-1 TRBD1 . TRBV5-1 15 TGCGCCAGCAGCTTGGGGGGACAGAGCTACAATGAGCAGTTCTTC CASSLGGQSYNEQFF
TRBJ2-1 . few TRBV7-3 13 TGTGCCAGCAGCTTAACATTGGGGGGCGAGCAGTTCTTC CASSLTLGGEQFF
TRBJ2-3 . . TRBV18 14 TGTGCCAGCTCACCCGCCAGAGGGGGGGATACGCAGTATTTT CASSPARGGDTQYF
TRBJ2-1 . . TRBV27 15 TGTGCCAGCAGTTTAGAAGGGTTCTCCTACAATGAGCAGTTCTTC CASSLEGFSYNEQFF
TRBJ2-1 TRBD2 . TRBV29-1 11 TGCAGCGTTGAGCGGGACTATCATCAGTTCTTC CSVERDYHQFF
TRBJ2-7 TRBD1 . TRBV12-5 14 TGTGCTAGTGGTCGGGACAGAGGATCCTACGAGCAGTACTTC CASGRDRGSYEQYF
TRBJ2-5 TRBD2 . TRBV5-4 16 TGTGCCAGCAGCCCATCCCCGGGGGGGCTGCAAGAGACCCAGTACTTC CASSPSPGGLQETQYF
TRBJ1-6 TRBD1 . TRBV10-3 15 TGTGCCATCAGCGTTGAGCGGGACAGTAATTCACCCCTCCACTTT CAISVERDSNSPLHF
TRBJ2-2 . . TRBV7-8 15 TGTGCCAGCAGCTCCCACGGGGCGAACACCGGGGAGCTGTTTTTT CASSSHGANTGELFF
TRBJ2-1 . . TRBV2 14 TGTGCCAGCAGACCCGGGACGGGGACGGACGCGCAGTTCTTC CASRPGTGTDAQFF
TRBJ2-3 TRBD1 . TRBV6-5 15 TGTGCCAGCAGTTACCCAGGGGGCTCCACAGATACGCAGTATTTT CASSYPGGSTDTQYF
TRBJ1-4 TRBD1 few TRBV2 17 TGTGCCAGCAGGGGGACAGGACCCGAGGCGCGATTGGGAAAACTGTTTTTT CASRGTGPEARLGKLFF
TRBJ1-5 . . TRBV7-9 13 TGTGCCAGCAGCCCCGCCGGGAATCAGCCCCAGCATTTT CASSPAGNQPQHF
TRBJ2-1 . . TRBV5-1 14 TGTGCCAGCAGCTTGGCCGGCCTAGACAATGAGCAGTTCTTC CASSLAGLDNEQFF
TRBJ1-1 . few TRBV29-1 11 TGCAGCGTTGCCCTGGGGACTGAAGCTTTCTTT CSVALGTEAFF
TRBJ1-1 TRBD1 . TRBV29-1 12 TGCAGCACAGACAGGGATGTCCCTGAAGCTTTCTTT CSTDRDVPEAFF
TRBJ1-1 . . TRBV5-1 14 TGCGCCAGCAGCTGGGGTAAAAGCGGCACTGAAGCTTTCTTT CASSWGKSGTEAFF
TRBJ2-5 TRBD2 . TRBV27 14 TGTGCCAGCAGAGACGGGGGGGCAGGGGAGACCCAGTACTTC CASRDGGAGETQYF
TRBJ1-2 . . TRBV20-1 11 TGCAGTGCCCGGGATTGGTATGGCTACACCTTC CSARDWYGYTF
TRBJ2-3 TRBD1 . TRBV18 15 TGTGCCAGCTCACTCGGACAGGGCAACACAGATACGCAGTATTTT CASSLGQGNTDTQYF
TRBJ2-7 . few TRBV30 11 TGTGCCTCATCTACACACTACGAGCAGTACTTC CASSTHYEQYF
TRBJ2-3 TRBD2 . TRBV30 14 TGTGCCTGGAGTAGGGGACTAGAGACAGATACGCAGTATTTT CAWSRGLETDTQYF
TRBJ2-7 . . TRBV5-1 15 TGCGCCAGCAGGACCCCCGGGACGCGAAGTTCCGAGCAGTACTTC CASRTPGTRSSEQYF
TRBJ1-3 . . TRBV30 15 TGTGCCTGGAGCCTCCGTCAGGGGTCTGGAAACACCATATATTTT CAWSLRQGSGNTIYF
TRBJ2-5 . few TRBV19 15 TGTGCCAGTAGTATAGACGGCGACTCCCCGGAGACCCAGTACTTC CASSIDGDSPETQYF
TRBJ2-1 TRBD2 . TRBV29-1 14 TGCAGCGTTGCAGGGACTAGCAGGGGCAATGAGCAGTTCTTC CSVAGTSRGNEQFF
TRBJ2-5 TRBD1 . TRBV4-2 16 TGTGCCAGCAGCCAAGATGCAGGACAGGGGGGGGAGACCCAGTACTTC CASSQDAGQGGETQYF
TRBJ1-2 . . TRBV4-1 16 TGCGCCAGCAGCCAGCCCCGGGGACGGGGTTTTGATGGCTACACCTTC CASSQPRGRGFDGYTF
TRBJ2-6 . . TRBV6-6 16 TGTGCCAGCACCACAGCCGGGAACGCTGGGGCCAACGTCCTGACTTTC CASTTAGNAGANVLTF
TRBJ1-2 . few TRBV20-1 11 TGCAGTGCCCCTCCGAACTATGGCTACACCTTC CSAPPNYGYTF
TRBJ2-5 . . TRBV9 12 TGTGCCAGCAGCGTAGGTCCTGGGATCCAGTACTTC CASSVGPGIQYF
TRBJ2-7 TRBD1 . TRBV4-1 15 TGTGCCAGCAGCCGCCAACAGGACAGGGGACACGAGCAGTACTTC CASSRQQDRGHEQYF
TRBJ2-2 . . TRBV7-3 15 TGTGCCAGCGGGACGTACACGGGGAACACCGGGGAGCTGTTTTTT CASGTYTGNTGELFF
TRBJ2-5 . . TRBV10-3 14 TGTGCCATCAGTGGACGTGGAACACAAGAGACCCAGTACTTC CAISGRGTQETQYF
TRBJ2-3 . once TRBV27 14 TGTGCCAGCAGTTTGGTACAGTCCACAGATACGCAGTATTTT CASSLVQSTDTQYF
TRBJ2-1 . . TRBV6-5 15 TGTGCCAGCAGTTACGCTCCCGGGGGCTACAATGAGCAGTTCTTC CASSYAPGGYNEQFF
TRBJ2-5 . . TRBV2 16 TGTGCCAGCAGTGAGATCAGGGGCTATGGCCAAGAGACCCAGTACTTC CASSEIRGYGQETQYF
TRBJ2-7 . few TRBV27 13 TGTGCCAGCAGTTTTCGGGTAGCCTACGAGCAGTACTTC CASSFRVAYEQYF
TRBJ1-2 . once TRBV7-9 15 TGTGCCAGCAGCTTAGTAGGTCGTCCTTACTATGGCTACACCTTC CASSLVGRPYYGYTF
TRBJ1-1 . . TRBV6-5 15 TGTGCCATCCTGACTTCTACAGGGACGGGCACTGAAGCTTTCTTT CAILTSTGTGTEAFF
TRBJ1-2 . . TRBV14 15 TGTGCCAGCAGCCAAGATTCTCGGGCGGGATATGGCTACACCTTC CASSQDSRAGYGYTF
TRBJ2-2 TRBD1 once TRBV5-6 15 TGTGCCAGCAGCCAGACAGGGGGCGCCGCCGGGGAGCTGTTTTTT CASSQTGGAAGELFF
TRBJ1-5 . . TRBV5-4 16 TGTGCCACCGCTGAGGTTCCGGGGGCGAGCAATCAGCCCCAGCATTTT CATAEVPGASNQPQHF
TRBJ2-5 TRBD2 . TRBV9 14 TGTGCCAGCAGCGTAGCTAGCGGGTTCGAGACCCAGTACTTC CASSVASGFETQYF
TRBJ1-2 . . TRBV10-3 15 TGTGCCATCAGTGAGTCTCCGGGAAAAAGCTATGGCTACACCTTC CAISESPGKSYGYTF
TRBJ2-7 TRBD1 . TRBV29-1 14 TGCAGCGTTGCCTATGGAGGGGACAGGGGACAGCAGTACTTC CSVAYGGDRGQQYF
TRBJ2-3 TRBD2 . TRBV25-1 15 TGTGCCAGCAGTGATTCGGGGGGTATTACAGATACGCAGTATTTT CASSDSGGITDTQYF
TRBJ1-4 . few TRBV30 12 TGTGCCTGGAGTCGTCTGGGTGAAAAACTGTTTTTT CAWSRLGEKLFF